This TCR beta chain derives from a study of neurological immune-mediated disorders. The cDNA came from 5'RACE, which used 10-nucleotide random UMIs. In each sequencing run, over 170 million TCR-beta sequences were generated from 15-18 subjects. TCRdb passed the 5' RACE reads through MiXCR, listing each CDR3 protein once. The table records some 76,000 distinct CDR3 sequences, 3.2% of them present only once. The sample holds many counts of this clonotype. The CDR3 spans 13 residues. V shed 3 bases, J shed 11 bases, and the junction held 9 bases outside the gene matches. Germline V gene sequence: CDR1 SQVTM, CDR2 ANQGSEA.

The chain combines TRBV29-1 with TRBJ2-7; 11 bases line up with TRBD2. The sequencing sample was made of PBMCs. The source is a woman aged 45 to 65 with multiple sclerosis. The CDR3 here is CSVDIGTSGNEYF. CDR3 nucleotides: TGCAGCGTTGATATAGGGACTAGCGGTAATGAGTACTTC.